This TCR beta chain was identified in a study of CD8 T cells in ankylosing spondylitis. Notes on the study in general: Matched ankylosing spondylitis synovial fluid reportedly showed significant enrichment of disease-linked clones. Ankylosing spondylitis blood appeared to carry a characteristic TCR beta motif of roughly 8 highly homologous variants. Disease-linked clones bore a CD8+ phenotype and were relatively rare in peripheral blood. Previously reported in reactive arthritis synovial fluid and blood were some of the motif variants.

V lost 1 base and J lost 0, with 5 bases in between. This CDR3 contains 14 residues. CDR1 and CDR2 from the germline V gene are MGHRA and YSYEKL. As concerns this clonotype: Its antigen is unknown.

For TCR beta, libraries came from quantitative 5'-RACE with molecular barcodes. TCRdb re-called the 5' RACE reads through MiXCR, storing one row per CDR3 protein. The repertoire includes more than 650,000 distinct CDR3 sequences, approximately 12% of them detected once, and more than 0.5% sits in the top ten. The genes are TRBV4-1 and TRBJ2-3; no definite D call. The clonotype was recovered from a male donor with ankylosing spondylitis. The specimen was blood, either unsorted or a sorted T cell fraction (not recorded which). CDR3 DNA: TGCGCCAGCAGCCAAGGGGCTAGCACAGATACGCAGTATTTT. It yields the protein CASSQGASTDTQYF.